These 18 T cell receptor beta chains originate from one sample sequenced in a study of blood T cell repertoires in COVID-19. Clones were sequenced by immunoSEQ multiplex PCR, and TCRdb holds only the in-frame ones, with some missing. This table has 80,000 to 90,000 clones, around 85% appearing once. The sequenced sample was peripheral blood. The receptors originated from a man between 60 and 75 years old with acute or convalescent COVID-19.

The V and J genes are TRBV6-1 and TRBJ2-2; TRBD2 aligns across 7 bases. Germline lookup yields CDR1 MNHNS and CDR2 SASEGT. This CDR3 is 17 amino acids long. The V and J ends lost 4 bases and 6 bases, in that order; junction bases with no gene match: 14. CDR3 DNA sequence: TGTGCCAGCAGTGGTGGGGGGGAGCCCTTCTCGGCCGGGGAGCTGTTTTTT. Its protein product is CASSGGGEPFSAGELFF.

The J gene is TRBJ1-1, the V gene TRBV9; perhaps TRBD1 as D (5 bases). Trimming pared 5 bases from V and 8 bases from J, leaving 13 bases between. This CDR3 spans 12 amino acids. Germline values: CDR1 SGDLS, CDR2 YYNGEE. For the CDR3, the DNA is TGTGCCAGCAGTGACCTTGGGGGGGAAGCTTTCTTT. It is translated as CASSDLGGEAFF.

The V call is TRBV2, the J call TRBJ2-3; 9 bases match TRBD2. Trimming cost V 5 bases and J 5 bases; bases outside gene matches: 8. The germline CDR1 and CDR2 sequences are SNHLY and FYNNEI. This CDR3 has 15 amino acids. CDR3 nucleotide sequence: TGTGCCAGCAGTTTCGGCGGGGGGGCAGGAGATACGCAGTATTTT. Its translation: CASSFGGGAGDTQYF.

This chain links TRBV10-2 with TRBJ2-1; TRBD2 aligns across 8 bases. Germline V CDR1 and CDR2: WSHSY, SAAADI. This CDR3 comprises 15 residues. The trim removed 5 bases at V and 3 bases at J, leaving 6 bases unmatched. CDR3 DNA sequence: TGCGCCAGCAGTAACCCGGGACTAGACTACAATGAGCAGTTCTTC. It translates to CASSNPGLDYNEQFF.

The chain has TRBV6-5 and TRBJ1-2; 7 bases fit TRBD1. The junction had 14 bases not matched to a gene; V was cut back by 6 bases and J by 7 bases. The CDR3 contains 15 residues. Germline CDR1 is MNHEY and CDR2 is SVGAGI. CDR3 DNA: TGTGCCAGCAGCCAGTCCCGGGACAGCTTCCTTGGCTACACCTTC. Translating gives CASSQSRDSFLGYTF.

The rearrangement links TRBV5-1 to TRBJ1-3; 7 bases align to TRBD1. The ends lost 4 bases at V and 0 bases at J; junction bases unmatched: 4. The CDR3 has 15 amino acids. CDR1 SGHRS and CDR2 YFSETQ come from the germline V gene. CDR3 in amino acids: CASSLGQTSGNTIYF. Written as DNA, the CDR3 is TGCGCCAGCAGCCTGGGACAGACCTCTGGAAACACCATATATTTT.

The rearrangement uses TRBV10-3 and TRBJ1-1; TRBD1 agrees at 8 bases. CDR1 and CDR2 from the germline V gene are ENHRY and SYGVKD. V lost 6 bases to trimming and J lost 0 bases; unmatched junction nucleotides: 3. CDR3 size: 14 residues. The CDR3 is CAIRTGALNTEAFF. The CDR3 coding sequence is TGTGCCATCAGGACAGGGGCTCTGAACACTGAAGCTTTCTTT.

DNA for the CDR3: TGCGCCAGCAGCCAGACAGGGGGCGGTGAAAAACTGTTTTTT. Residues: CASSQTGGGEKLFF. This sequence joins TRBV5-1 and TRBJ1-4; 10 positions agree with TRBD1. V lost 4 bases and J lost 7; bases outside the gene matches: 4. Germline V lookup: CDR1 SGHRS, CDR2 YFSETQ. The CDR3 totals 14 residues.

The chain links TRBV1 to TRBJ2-7; TRBD2, the table's D call, lacks a check against the DNA. TRBV1 is marked as a pseudogene. The CDR3 has 17 amino acids. CDR3 DNA sequence: TGCACCAGCAGCCAAGCCTACCGGGACTGCCAATTCTACGAGCAGTACTTC. It encodes CTSSQAYRDCQFYEQYF.

The genes are TRBV4-3 and TRBJ1-1; a possible D gene is TRBD1 (6 bases). This CDR3 is 15 amino acids long. Per germline, CDR1 LGHNA and CDR2 YSLEER. V was trimmed by 1 base and J by 0 bases, leaving 9 bases between them. The DNA for the CDR3 is TGCGCCAGCAGCCAAGCAGGGGCGATGAACACTGAAGCTTTCTTT. It yields the protein CASSQAGAMNTEAFF.

This chain uses TRBV19 with TRBJ1-2; 10 positions match TRBD1. Trimming took 5 bases from V and 0 from J; bases not matched to a gene: 6. Germline CDR1 LNHDA, CDR2 SQIVND (reference sequence). The CDR3 is made up of 16 amino acids. CDR3 in DNA: TGTGCCAGTAGTCCGGCCGGGACAGGGGCTAACTATGGCTACACCTTC. Translating it yields CASSPAGTGANYGYTF.

The genes are TRBV15 and TRBJ2-7; D might be TRBD1 (6 bases). The V end was cut by 0 bases, the J end by 3 bases, with 9 bases between. Germline CDR1 LNHNV, CDR2 YYDKDF (reference sequence). The CDR3 covers 14 residues. For the CDR3, the DNA is TGTGCCACCAGCAGAGACAGGGGAAACTACGAGCAGTACTTC. Its protein is CATSRDRGNYEQYF.

J is TRBJ2-1 and V is TRBV7-6; 14 nucleotides match TRBD2. Germline loops: CDR1 SGHVS, CDR2 FNYEAQ. V lost 1 base to trimming and J lost 9 bases; unmatched junction nucleotides: 8. This CDR3 has 17 amino acids. The CDR3 is CASSLVGLAGGTGEQFF. The CDR3 DNA is TGTGCCAGCAGCTTAGTCGGACTAGCGGGGGGAACGGGTGAGCAGTTCTTC.

The genes are TRBV10-3 and TRBJ1-1; D might be TRBD1 (5 bases). Germline CDR1 reads ENHRY; CDR2 reads SYGVKD. This CDR3 contains 13 residues. V was trimmed by 6 bases and J by 8 bases, leaving 16 bases between them. For the CDR3, the DNA is TGTGCCATCAGACCCGGGACGGGAGTAGAAGCTTTCTTT. Translated, it gives CAIRPGTGVEAFF.

This chain connects TRBV5-4 to TRBJ2-1; 9 bases agree with TRBD2. V shed 2 bases and J 6 bases; nucleotides not matched to a gene: 15. The CDR3 runs to 18 residues. Germline V gene sequence: CDR1 SGHNT, CDR2 YYREEE (reference sequence). As DNA, the CDR3 is TGTGCCAGCAGCTTTTTCGGGGGCGGTAGCGGGGGAACCAATGAGCAGTTCTTC. Translating it yields CASSFFGGGSGGTNEQFF.

The chain combines TRBV19 with TRBJ1-1; D is perhaps TRBD1 (6 bases). Trimming left V 5 bases short and J 1 base short, with 23 bases between. CDR3 length: 18 residues. The germline gives CDR1 LNHDA, CDR2 SQIVND (reference sequence). CDR3 sequence reads: CASSHTGTRLLGNTEAFF. The DNA of the CDR3 is TGTGCCAGTAGTCATACCGGGACAAGGCTTTTGGGGAACACTGAAGCTTTCTTT.

V gene TRBV4-3 combines with J gene TRBJ2-5, with D maybe TRBD2 (7 bases). Trimming stripped 0 bases from V and 2 bases from J, with 13 bases between. Germline values: CDR1 LGHNA, CDR2 YSLEER. The CDR3 contains 16 residues. CDR3 in amino acids: CASSQDIGGVQETQYF. The CDR3 DNA reads as TGCGCCAGCAGCCAAGATATAGGGGGGGTACAAGAGACCCAGTACTTC.

The chain carries TRBV6-4 and TRBJ1-6, with unresolved D. CDR1 MRHNA and CDR2 SNTAGT come from the germline V gene. Trimming stripped 0 bases from V and 7 bases from J, with 4 bases between. The CDR3 extends over 13 amino acids. Here the CDR3 reads CASSDSENSPLHF. As DNA, the CDR3 is TGTGCCAGCAGTGACTCCGAGAATTCACCCCTCCACTTT.